This TCR beta chain was sequenced during a study of T cell responses to AZD1222 COVID-19 vaccine. This clone was counted a few times. The protocol was immunoSEQ multiplex PCR, while the TCRdb copy is restricted to in-frame clones and leaves out a portion. There are fewer than 200,000 clones in the sample; 70% to 90% occur only once, and over 1% lies in the top ten. The J segment lost 3 bases and the V segment lost 6 bases, leaving 4 bases of the junction unmatched. The CDR3 consists of 13 residues. Per the germline V gene, CDR1 is MNHEY and CDR2 is SVGAGI. The source of this sequence is an adult who received the AZD1222 COVID-19 vaccine. Sequencing used peripheral blood, obtained 28 days after the second AZD1222 dose. This chain connects TRBV6-5 to TRBJ1-2; 7 bases are a match to TRBD1. In DNA form, the CDR3 reads TGTGCCAGCAGGACAGGGACCCACTATGGCTACACCTTC. Encoded protein: CASRTGTHYGYTF.